One TCR beta chain is described in this entry. Its antigen is still unknown. No base quality information exists; no much larger clone differs at one position. The data were obtained in a study of blood T cell repertoires in COVID-19 (dated by TCRdb to the early 2020s). A note on the overall study: The collaborator samples originated in the United States, Italy and Spain and spanned the acute and convalescent phases of COVID-19. A freely available public database, intended as a resource for researchers studying the immune response to SARS-CoV-2, is where the repertoires were released. HLA class I and class II types, where available, came from metadata supplied by the sample provider rather than from assay-based typing. The dataset comprised deeply sampled blood TCRbeta repertoires from subjects exposed to, actively infected with, or recovered from COVID-19. The prospective study material was composed of cDNA or gDNA derived from T cells, B-cell-depleted T cells, or PBMCs. The samples were drawn from the first 160 participants of the ongoing ImmuneRACE study and from more than 1,000 subjects provided by 6 global collaborators. Sample metadata almost always included a de-identified subject ID, COVID-19 status, age in years and sex.

Including cysteine and phenylalanine, the CDR3 has 13 amino acids. The kept DNA is CDR3 alone, 39 bases in frame from the first base. The V end gives up 7 bases and the J end 7 bases, leaving 6 bases in the junction not matched to a gene. CDR1 and CDR2 (WSHSY, SAAADI) derive from the germline V gene. TCRbeta CDR3 regions were amplified from genomic DNA by means of the immunoSEQ Assay, a bias-controlled multiplex PCR. The authors' analysis ran thus. The number of nucleated cells in each sample was estimated by amplification of reference gene primers within the assay. Sequence reads were collapsed and filtered to measure the absolute abundance of every unique TCRbeta CDR3 rearrangement. For each sample, productive Simpson clonality was calculated as the square root of Simpson's diversity index across productive rearrangements. TCRdb re-hosts the immuneACCESS table, in-frame sequences only. Its copies lack some clones; in the studies checked, an unresolved V gene accounts for under half of them, and the cause for the rest is not known. Clone size and the V and J calls come from that table; the DNA yielded D and trimming. The sample data list about 270,000 clones, and more than 75% of these were observed just once. In total, the top ten clones hold approximately 5.5% of the sample.

One collaborating source in Seattle enrolled patients during active infection and followed them longitudinally through the course of disease. Whole blood was collected in K2EDTA tubes by collaborating institutions according to the institutions' own protocols. For TCRbeta analysis, collaborators shipped samples in one of three forms: frozen whole blood, isolated PBMCs, or DNA extracted from either of those sample types. The paper's findings and limits, for the study overall: The quantity of clinical and demographic metadata differed by source and by participant and was supplied without curation.

The chain is assembled from TRBV10-2 and TRBJ1-5; TRBD1 fits 8 bases in the junction. Sequenced sample: peripheral blood. The receptor's source is an elderly woman with COVID-19, enrolled during active disease. Here is the DNA: TGCGCCAGCAACCCCGACAGGGGACAGCCCCAGCATTTT. Translated, it reads CASNPDRGQPQHF.